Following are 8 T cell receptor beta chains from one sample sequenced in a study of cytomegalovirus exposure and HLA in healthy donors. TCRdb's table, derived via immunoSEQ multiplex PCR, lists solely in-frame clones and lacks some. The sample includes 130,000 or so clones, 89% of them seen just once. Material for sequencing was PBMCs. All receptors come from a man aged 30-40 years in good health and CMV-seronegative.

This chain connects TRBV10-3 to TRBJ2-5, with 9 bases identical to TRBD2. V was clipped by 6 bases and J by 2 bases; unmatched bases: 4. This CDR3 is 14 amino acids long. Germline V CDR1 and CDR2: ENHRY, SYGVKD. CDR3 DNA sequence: TGTGCCATCAGCCTGACTAGCGGACAAGAGACCCAGTACTTC. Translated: CAISLTSGQETQYF.

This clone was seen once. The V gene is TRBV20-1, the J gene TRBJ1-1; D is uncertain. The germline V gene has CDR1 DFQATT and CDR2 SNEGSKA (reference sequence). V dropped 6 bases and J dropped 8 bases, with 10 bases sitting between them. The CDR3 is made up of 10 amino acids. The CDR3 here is CSAAREEAFF. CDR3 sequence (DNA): TGCAGTGCCGCCCGGGAAGAAGCTTTCTTT.

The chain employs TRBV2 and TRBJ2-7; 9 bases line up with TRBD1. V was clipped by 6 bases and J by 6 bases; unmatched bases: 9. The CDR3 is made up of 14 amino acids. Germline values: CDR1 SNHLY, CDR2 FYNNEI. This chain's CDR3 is CASRAGQGIGEQYF. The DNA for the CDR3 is TGTGCCAGCAGGGCGGGACAGGGTATCGGCGAGCAGTACTTC.

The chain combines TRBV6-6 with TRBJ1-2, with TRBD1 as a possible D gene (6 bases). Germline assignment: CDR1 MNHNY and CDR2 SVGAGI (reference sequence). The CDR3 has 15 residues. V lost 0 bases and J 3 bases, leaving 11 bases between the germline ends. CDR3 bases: TGTGCCAGCAGTTACTCGGACAGAAGCGACTATGGCTACACCTTC. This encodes CASSYSDRSDYGYTF.

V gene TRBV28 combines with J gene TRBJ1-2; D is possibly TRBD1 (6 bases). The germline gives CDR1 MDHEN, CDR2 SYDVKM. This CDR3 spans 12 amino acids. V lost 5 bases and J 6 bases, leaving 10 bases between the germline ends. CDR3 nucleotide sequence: TGTGCCAGCAGTACAGGGTGGGATGGCTACACCTTC. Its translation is CASSTGWDGYTF.

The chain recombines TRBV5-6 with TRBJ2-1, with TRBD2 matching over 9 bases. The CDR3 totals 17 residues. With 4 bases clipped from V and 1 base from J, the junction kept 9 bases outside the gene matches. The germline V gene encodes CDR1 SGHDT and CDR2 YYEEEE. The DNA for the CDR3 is TGTGCCAGCAGCCCGGCAGGGCTAGCGGGGTCCTACAATGAGCAGTTCTTC. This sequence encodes CASSPAGLAGSYNEQFF. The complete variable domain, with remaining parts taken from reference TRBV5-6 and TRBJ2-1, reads DAGVTQSPTHLIKTRGQQVTLRCSPKSGHDTVSWYQQALGQGPQFIFQYYEEEERQRGNFPDRFSGHQFPNYSSELNVNALLLGDSALYLCASSPAGLAGSYNEQFFGPGTRLTVL.

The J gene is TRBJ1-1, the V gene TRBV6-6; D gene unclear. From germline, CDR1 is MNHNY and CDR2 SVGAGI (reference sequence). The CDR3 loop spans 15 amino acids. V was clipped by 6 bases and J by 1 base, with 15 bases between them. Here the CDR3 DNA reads TGTGCCAGCAGCCCGGTCGGGGTGTCGAACACTGAAGCTTTCTTT. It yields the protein CASSPVGVSNTEAFF.

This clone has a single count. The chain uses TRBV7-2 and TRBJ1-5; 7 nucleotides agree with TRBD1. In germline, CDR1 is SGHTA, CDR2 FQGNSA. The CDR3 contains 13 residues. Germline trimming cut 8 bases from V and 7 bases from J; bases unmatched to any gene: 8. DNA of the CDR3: TGTGCCAGCTCCGGGGACAGAGAGCAGCCCCAGCATTTT. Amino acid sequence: CASSGDREQPQHF.